The clone carrying this T cell receptor beta chain turned up a few times. The antigen is undetermined. The data are from a study of cytomegalovirus exposure and HLA in healthy donors. General observations from the study: Other equally common chains were less clonally expanded than HLA-associated TCR beta chains, a later analysis showed. Later analysis reportedly placed an Asian-associated ancestry cluster below the roughly 700-donor mean in N-insertions.

The primer mix had 60 Vbeta and 13 Jbeta primers. The assay was immunoSEQ multiplex PCR, and TCRdb's table has in-frame clones only and misses some. The sample consists of roughly 77,000 clones, about 9.5% of them appearing once. The CDR3 contains 16 residues. V was clipped by 0 bases and J by 2 bases, with 10 bases between them. The germline CDR1 and CDR2 sequences are MGHRA and YSYEKL. The chain joins TRBV4-1 to TRBJ2-2, with a tentative D call TRBD2 (6 bases). This sequence originates from a man aged 55 to 70 in good health and CMV-seropositive. Material: PBMCs. CDR3 nucleotide sequence: TGCGCCAGCAGCCAAGATGGGGGACTTAACACCGGGGAGCTGTTTTTT. Translated, it gives CASSQDGGLNTGELFF.